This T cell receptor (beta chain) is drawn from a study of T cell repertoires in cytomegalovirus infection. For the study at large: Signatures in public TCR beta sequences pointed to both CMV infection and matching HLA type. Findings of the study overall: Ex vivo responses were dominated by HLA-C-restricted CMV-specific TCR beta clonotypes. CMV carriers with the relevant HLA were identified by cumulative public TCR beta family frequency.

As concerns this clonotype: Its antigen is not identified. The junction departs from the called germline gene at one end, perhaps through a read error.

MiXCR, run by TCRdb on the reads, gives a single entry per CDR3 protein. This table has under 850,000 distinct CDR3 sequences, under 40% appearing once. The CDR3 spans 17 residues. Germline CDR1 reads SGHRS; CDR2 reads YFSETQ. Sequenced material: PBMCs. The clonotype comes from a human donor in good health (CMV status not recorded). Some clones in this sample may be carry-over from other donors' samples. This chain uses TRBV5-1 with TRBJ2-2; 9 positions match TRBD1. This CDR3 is CARSLDPGQGGTGELFF. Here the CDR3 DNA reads TGCGCCCGCAGCCTGGATCCGGGACAGGGTGGCACCGGGGAGCTGTTTTTT.